Below are 19 T cell receptor beta chains sequenced from a single sample in a study of blood T cell repertoires in COVID-19. Method: immunoSEQ multiplex PCR; TCRdb's copy keeps in-frame clones and lacks some. Here the sample spans 250,000 to 300,000 clones, just over 85% being singletons. Sequencing used PBMCs or T cells enriched from blood (not recorded which). These receptors originate from a young man who had recovered from COVID-19.

This chain links TRBV19 with TRBJ2-5; 7 bases are a match to TRBD1. This CDR3 has 12 residues. With V trimmed by 11 bases and J by 2 bases, 5 bases remained unmatched. Germline V lookup: CDR1 LNHDA, CDR2 SQIVND (reference sequence). CDR3 sequence reads: CASGQKQETQYF. The CDR3 region has the DNA TGTGCCTCGGGACAGAAGCAAGAGACCCAGTACTTC.

The CDR3 DNA sequence: TGTGCCAGCAGCTTAGTCTCGGGACTGAGAAGCAATCAGCCCCAGCATTTT. This codes for CASSLVSGLRSNQPQHF. J is TRBJ1-5 and V is TRBV7-8; TRBD1 might be the D (5 bases). The CDR3 length is 17 residues. CDR1 is SGHVS and CDR2 is FQNEAQ in the germline V gene. The germline V and J ends were trimmed by 1 base and 1 base, with 14 bases remaining between them.

CDR3 loop: CASSPGQGPYGYTF. For the CDR3, the DNA is TGTGCCAGCAGCCCGGGACAGGGCCCCTATGGCTACACCTTC. This chain joins TRBV5-4 and TRBJ1-2; 9 nucleotides agree with TRBD1. Germline V gives CDR1 SGHNT, CDR2 YYREEE (reference sequence). V shed 4 bases, J shed 4 bases, and the junction held 5 bases outside the gene matches. The CDR3 length is 14 residues. The full variable domain, with the rest looked up from reference TRBV5-4 and TRBJ1-2, is ETGVTQSPTHLIKTRGQQVTLRCSSQSGHNTVSWYQQALGQGPQFIFQYYREEENGRGNFPPRFSGLQFPNYSSELNVNALELDDSALYLCASSPGQGPYGYTFGSGTRLTVV.

The J gene is TRBJ2-1, the V gene TRBV6-5; tentative D call: TRBD2 (6 bases). V dropped 3 bases and J dropped 2 bases, with 11 bases sitting between them. Germline V gene lookup returns CDR1 MNHEY and CDR2 SVGAGI. The CDR3 covers 15 residues. DNA for the CDR3: TGTGCCAGCAGTTATGCGGGGCAAACCTACAATGAGCAGTTCTTC. Translated: CASSYAGQTYNEQFF.

The chain carries TRBV15 and TRBJ2-5, with D perhaps TRBD1 (5 bases). The V end was cut by 0 bases, the J end by 5 bases, with 10 bases between. Germline V gene lookup returns CDR1 LNHNV and CDR2 YYDKDF (reference sequence). The CDR3 is 14 residues long. In DNA, the CDR3 is TGTGCCACCAGCAGAGACCGCAGGGCGGAGACCCAGTACTTC. This translates into CATSRDRRAETQYF.

The rearrangement links TRBV19 to TRBJ1-5; 7 bases match TRBD1. CDR1 is LNHDA and CDR2 is SQIVND in the germline V gene (reference sequence). The CDR3 sequence is 17 residues long. Germline trimming cut 7 bases from V and 3 bases from J; bases unmatched to any gene: 15. CDR3 DNA: TGTGCCAGTACGTCGGACAGGCGAGAAAGTTACAATCAGCCCCAGCATTTT. Amino acid sequence: CASTSDRRESYNQPQHF.

The CDR3 DNA reads TGTGCCACCAGTGAGGGGACTAGCGCCACAGATACGCAGTATTTT. Amino acids: CATSEGTSATDTQYF. The V and J genes are TRBV24-1 and TRBJ2-3, with 10 positions matching TRBD2. Unmatched junction bases numbered 2, after V lost 4 bases and J lost 2 bases. The CDR3 has 15 residues. In germline, CDR1 is KGHDR, CDR2 SFDVKD.

Only one count was recorded for this clone. The V and J genes are TRBV5-1 and TRBJ1-2, with a weak D call TRBD1 (6 bases). V dropped 2 bases and J dropped 6 bases, with 14 bases sitting between them. The length of the CDR3 is 14 residues. Germline-derived CDR1 and CDR2 are SGHRS and YFSETQ. The CDR3 sequence: CASSFAGGSHGYTF. The CDR3 DNA reads TGCGCCAGCAGCTTTGCGGGGGGCAGTCATGGCTACACCTTC.

CDR3 sequence reads: CAWTSGLAGEFRYNEQFF. The CDR3 bases are TGTGCCTGGACCTCGGGGCTAGCGGGAGAGTTCCGATACAATGAGCAGTTCTTC. The chain has TRBV30 and TRBJ2-1; TRBD2 aligns across 10 bases. Germline CDR1 GTSNPN, CDR2 SVGIG (reference sequence). Trimming cost V 4 bases and J 4 bases; bases outside gene matches: 16. The CDR3 consists of 18 residues.

J is TRBJ1-1 and V is TRBV7-2; 9 bases are a match to TRBD1. V lost 5 bases, J lost 3 bases, and 4 bases stayed unmatched. The CDR3 spans 14 residues. CDR1 is SGHTA, CDR2 FQGNSA, per germline. The CDR3 nucleotides are TGTGCCAGCAGCCCAACAGGGGGCTACACTGAAGCTTTCTTT. It specifies CASSPTGGYTEAFF.

The chain recombines TRBV12-3 or TRBV12-4 with TRBJ1-1, with 8 bases identical to TRBD1. The CDR3 sequence is 13 residues long. Unmatched junction bases numbered 7, after V lost 2 bases and J lost 11 bases. CDR3 in amino acids: CASSLTQGARAFF. The CDR3 DNA reads as TGTGCCAGCAGTTTAACTCAGGGGGCCAGGGCTTTCTTT.

This clone was seen only a few times. V is TRBV28 and J is TRBJ2-4, with D perhaps TRBD1 (5 bases). Germline V gives CDR1 MDHEN, CDR2 SYDVKM. The CDR3 totals 13 residues. Trimming cost V 3 bases and J 7 bases, with 10 bases left between them. Written as DNA, the CDR3 is TGTGCCAGCAGTTTCGACAGTGGGAACATTCAGTACTTC. Its translation is CASSFDSGNIQYF.

The J gene is TRBJ2-5, the V gene TRBV29-1; no firm D call. CDR3 length: 12 amino acids. Looked up from germline, CDR1 is SQVTM and CDR2 is ANQGSEA. With 5 bases removed from V and 3 bases from J, the gap between germline ends came to 10 bases. The CDR3 reads CSVKTVKETQYF. The CDR3 nucleotides read TGCAGCGTTAAAACGGTGAAAGAGACCCAGTACTTC. The whole variable domain, remainder taken from reference TRBV29-1 and TRBJ2-5, is SAVISQKPSRDICQRGTSLTIQCQVDSQVTMMFWYRQQPGQSLTLIATANQGSEATYESGFVIDKFPISRPNLTFSTLTVSNMSPEDSSIYLCSVKTVKETQYFGPGTRLLVL.

The chain carries TRBV18 and TRBJ1-5; a weak D match, TRBD1 (5 bases). The CDR3 covers 17 residues. Trimming cost V 2 bases and J 0 bases, with 14 bases left between them. The germline V gene has CDR1 KGHSH and CDR2 LQKENI. The CDR3 is CASSPSRNRLSNQPQHF. The CDR3 nucleotides are TGTGCCAGCTCACCATCAAGGAACAGGCTTAGCAATCAGCCCCAGCATTTT.

The chain carries TRBV25-1 and TRBJ1-6, with TRBD1 matching over 8 bases. Germline trimming cut 4 bases from V and 0 bases from J; bases unmatched to any gene: 5. CDR1 is MGHDK and CDR2 is SYGVNS in the germline V gene. The CDR3 contains 17 residues. For the CDR3, the DNA is TGTGCCAGCAGTGGGGGGACAGGTAGCTCCTATAATTCACCCCTCCACTTT. It encodes CASSGGTGSSYNSPLHF.

The chain combines TRBV27 with TRBJ1-5, with 7 bases aligning to TRBD1. This CDR3 has 15 residues. J was trimmed by 0 bases and V by 8 bases; bases with no gene match: 7. Per germline, CDR1 MNHEY and CDR2 SMNVEV (reference sequence). The CDR3 DNA sequence: TGTGCCAGCGGAAGGACAGGATATAGCAATCAGCCCCAGCATTTT. Protein sequence: CASGRTGYSNQPQHF.

The rearrangement links TRBV6-5 to TRBJ1-2, with 7 bases aligning to TRBD1. Germline CDR1 and CDR2: MNHEY and SVGAGI. This CDR3 contains 12 residues. V shed 6 bases, J shed 6 bases, and the junction held 4 bases outside the gene matches. The CDR3 bases are TGTGCCAGCAGCCCCCAGGGGGATGGCTACACCTTC. Translating gives CASSPQGDGYTF.

The chain carries TRBV7-9 and TRBJ1-5; 8 positions agree with TRBD1. Germline CDR1 SEHNR, CDR2 FQNEAQ (reference sequence). V dropped 3 bases and J dropped 1; count of bases not matched to a gene: 5. The CDR3 has 16 residues. The CDR3 nucleotides read TGTGCCAGCAGCTTGGATTGGACAGGGAGCAATCAGCCCCAGCATTTT. It yields the protein CASSLDWTGSNQPQHF.

The chain joins TRBV21-1 to TRBJ2-5; the listed D gene, TRBD2, was not tested against the DNA. TRBV21-1 is flagged as a pseudogene. This CDR3 is 14 amino acids long. The DNA of the CDR3 is TGTGCCAGCAGCGGCGGGGGGGTATGCGAGACCCAGTACTTC. This sequence encodes CASSGGGVCETQYF.